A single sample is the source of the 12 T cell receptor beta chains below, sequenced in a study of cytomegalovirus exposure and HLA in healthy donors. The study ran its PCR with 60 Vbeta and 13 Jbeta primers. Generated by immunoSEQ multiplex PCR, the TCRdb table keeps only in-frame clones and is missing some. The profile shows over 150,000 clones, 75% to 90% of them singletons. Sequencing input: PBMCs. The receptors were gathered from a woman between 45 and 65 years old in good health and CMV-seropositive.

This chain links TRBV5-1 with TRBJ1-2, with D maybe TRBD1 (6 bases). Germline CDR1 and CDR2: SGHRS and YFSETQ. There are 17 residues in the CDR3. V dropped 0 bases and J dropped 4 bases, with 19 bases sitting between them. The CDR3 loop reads CASSLAGGRGGFYGYTF. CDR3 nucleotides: TGCGCCAGCAGCTTGGCCGGAGGCAGGGGCGGGTTCTATGGCTACACCTTC. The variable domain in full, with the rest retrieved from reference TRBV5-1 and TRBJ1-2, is KAGVTQTPRYLIKTRGQQVTLSCSPISGHRSVSWYQQTPGQGLQFLFEYFSETQRNKGNFPGRFSGRQFSNSRSEMNVSTLELGDSALYLCASSLAGGRGGFYGYTFGSGTRLTVV.

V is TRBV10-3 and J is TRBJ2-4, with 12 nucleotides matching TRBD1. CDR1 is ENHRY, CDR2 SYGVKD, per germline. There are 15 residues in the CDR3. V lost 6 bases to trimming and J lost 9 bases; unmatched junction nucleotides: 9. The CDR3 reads CAIRSGTGGSGIQYF. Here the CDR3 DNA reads TGTGCCATCAGGAGCGGGACAGGGGGCTCTGGCATTCAGTACTTC.

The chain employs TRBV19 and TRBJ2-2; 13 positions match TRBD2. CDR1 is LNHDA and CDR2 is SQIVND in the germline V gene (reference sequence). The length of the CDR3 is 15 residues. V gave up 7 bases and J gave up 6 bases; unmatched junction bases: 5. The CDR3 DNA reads TGTGCCAGTACCCCGGGACTAGCGGGACCCGGGGAGCTGTTTTTT. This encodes CASTPGLAGPGELFF.

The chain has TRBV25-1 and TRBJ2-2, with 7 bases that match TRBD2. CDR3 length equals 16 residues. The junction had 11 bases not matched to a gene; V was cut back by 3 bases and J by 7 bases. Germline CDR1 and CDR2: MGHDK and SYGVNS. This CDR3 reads CASSEPGTMLGGELFF. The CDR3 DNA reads TGTGCCAGCAGTGAGCCCGGGACTATGTTAGGCGGGGAGCTGTTTTTT. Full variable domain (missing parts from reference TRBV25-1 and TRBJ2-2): EADIYQTPRYLVIGTGKKITLECSQTMGHDKMYWYQQDPGMELHLIHYSYGVNSTEKGDLSSESTVSRIRTEHFPLTLESARPSHTSQYLCASSEPGTMLGGELFFGEGSRLTVL.

The CDR3 loop is CASRPGTSGSLGTGELFF. Written as DNA, the CDR3 is TGTGCCAGCAGACCCGGGACTAGCGGGAGCCTCGGTACCGGGGAGCTGTTTTTT. The V call is TRBV28, the J call TRBJ2-2, with 14 bases fitting TRBD2. J lost 5 bases, V lost 6 bases, and 11 bases had no gene match. This CDR3 is built from 18 residues. Germline V gene data show CDR1 as MDHEN and CDR2 as SYDVKM.

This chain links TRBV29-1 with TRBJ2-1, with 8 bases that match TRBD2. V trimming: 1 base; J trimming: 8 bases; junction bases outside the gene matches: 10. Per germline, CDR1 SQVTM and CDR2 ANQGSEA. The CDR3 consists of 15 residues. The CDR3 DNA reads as TGCAGCGTTGAAGTGGCGGGGGGTTCGTCAGATGAGCAGTTCTTC. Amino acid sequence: CSVEVAGGSSDEQFF.

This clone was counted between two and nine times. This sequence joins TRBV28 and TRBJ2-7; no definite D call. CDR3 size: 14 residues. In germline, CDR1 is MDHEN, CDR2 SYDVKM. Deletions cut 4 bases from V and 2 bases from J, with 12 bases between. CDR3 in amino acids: CASSSLGGAYEQYF. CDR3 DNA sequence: TGTGCCAGCAGTTCTTTAGGCGGCGCCTACGAGCAGTACTTC.

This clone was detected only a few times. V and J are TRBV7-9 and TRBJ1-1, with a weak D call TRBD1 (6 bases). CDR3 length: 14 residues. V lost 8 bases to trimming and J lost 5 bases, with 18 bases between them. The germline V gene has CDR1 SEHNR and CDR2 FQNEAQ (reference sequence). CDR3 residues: CASVRGHEGTEAFF. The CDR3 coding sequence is TGTGCCAGCGTCAGGGGACATGAAGGGACTGAAGCTTTCTTT.

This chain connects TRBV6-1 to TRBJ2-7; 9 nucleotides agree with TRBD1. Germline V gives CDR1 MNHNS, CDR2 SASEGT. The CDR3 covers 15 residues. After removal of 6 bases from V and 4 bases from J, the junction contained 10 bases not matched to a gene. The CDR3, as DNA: TGTGCCAGCAGCGAAACGGGACAGGGTCTTTACGAGCAGTACTTC. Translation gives CASSETGQGLYEQYF.

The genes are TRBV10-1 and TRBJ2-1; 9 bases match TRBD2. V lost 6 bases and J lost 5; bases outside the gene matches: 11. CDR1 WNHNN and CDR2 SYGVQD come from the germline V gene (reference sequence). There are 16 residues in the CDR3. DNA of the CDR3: TGCGCCAGCAGCCCCGGACCTAGCGGGACCCACAATGAGCAGTTCTTC. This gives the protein CASSPGPSGTHNEQFF.

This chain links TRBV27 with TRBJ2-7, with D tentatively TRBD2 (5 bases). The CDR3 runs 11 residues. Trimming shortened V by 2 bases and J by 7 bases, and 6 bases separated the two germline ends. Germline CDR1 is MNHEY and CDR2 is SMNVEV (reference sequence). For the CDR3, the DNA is TGTGCCAGCAGTTTAGGCGGGGAGCAGTACTTC. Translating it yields CASSLGGEQYF.

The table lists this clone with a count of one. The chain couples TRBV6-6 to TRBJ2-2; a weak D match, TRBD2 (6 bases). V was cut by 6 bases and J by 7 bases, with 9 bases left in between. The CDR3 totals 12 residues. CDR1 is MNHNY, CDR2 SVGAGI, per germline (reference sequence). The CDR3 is CASRGLRGELFF. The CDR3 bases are TGTGCCAGCAGGGGACTCCGCGGGGAGCTGTTTTTT.